The 22 T cell receptor beta chains presented below share a single source sample, sequenced in a study of shared clonotypes between healthy human individuals. The table came from immunoSEQ multiplex PCR; TCRdb's copy has only in-frame clones and leaves some out. In the table there are around 1.6 million clones, 98% of which are singletons. The source material was naive CD4+ T cells sorted from blood. The subset was: CD45RA+ positively selected. These receptors originate from a man aged 25 to 40 in good health.

The gene calls are TRBV28 and TRBJ2-1, with 8 bases fitting TRBD2. Germline V gives CDR1 MDHEN, CDR2 SYDVKM. V lost 6 bases and J lost 2; bases outside the gene matches: 9. This CDR3 region has 16 residues. The DNA of the CDR3 is TGTGCCAGCAGGGGAGTCACTAGCGGCACCTACAATGAGCAGTTCTTC. Its translation is CASRGVTSGTYNEQFF. Full variable domain (remainder filled in from reference TRBV28 and TRBJ2-1): DVKVTQSSRYLVKRTGEKVFLECVQDMDHENMFWYRQDPGLGLRLIYFSYDVKMKEKGDIPEGYSVSREKKERFSLILESASTNQTSMYLCASRGVTSGTYNEQFFGPGTRLTVL.

The rearrangement uses TRBV7-2 and TRBJ1-1, with D unresolved. With 5 bases removed from V and 10 bases from J, the gap between germline ends came to 20 bases. From germline, CDR1 is SGHTA and CDR2 FQGNSA. The CDR3 covers 14 residues. The DNA of the CDR3 is TGTGCCAGCAGCCCATCCGCCCTGGACCGGGGAGCTTTCTTT. As protein: CASSPSALDRGAFF.

The CDR3 loop is CASSQGSGRISDEQYF. CDR3 nucleotide sequence: TGCGCCAGCAGCCAAGGTAGCGGGAGGATTTCGGACGAGCAGTACTTC. The rearrangement joins TRBV4-1 to TRBJ2-7; 10 nucleotides align to TRBD2. J was trimmed by 5 bases and V by 1 base; bases with no gene match: 8. The CDR3 is 16 amino acids. Germline V gene sequence: CDR1 MGHRA, CDR2 YSYEKL.

Concerning this clone itself: In the same sample, other DNA sequences code for this CDR3. The genes are TRBV5-5 and TRBJ2-1; D is perhaps TRBD2 (6 bases). The CDR3 length is 16 residues. Trimming pared 5 bases from V and 0 bases from J, leaving 15 bases between. Germline V gene sequence: CDR1 SGHKS, CDR2 YYEKEE (reference sequence). For the CDR3, the DNA is TGTGCCAGCAGTCTCGGCGGGATTAGCTCCTACAATGAGCAGTTCTTC. Residues: CASSLGGISSYNEQFF.

The chain is built from TRBV10-3 and TRBJ1-4; no definite D call. The CDR3 is made up of 14 amino acids. The germline CDR1 and CDR2 sequences are ENHRY and SYGVKD. V lost 3 bases and J lost 4, with 9 bases in between. The DNA for the CDR3 is TGTGCCATCAGTGAAACTGTGTTTAATGAAAAACTGTTTTTT. Residues: CAISETVFNEKLFF.

The V gene is TRBV15, the J gene TRBJ2-7, with D uncertain. This CDR3 has 14 amino acids. Germline-derived CDR1 and CDR2 are LNHNV and YYDKDF (reference sequence). Trimming removed 3 bases at V and 4 bases at J, with 13 bases between. The CDR3 DNA is TGTGCCACCAGCAGTATCCCAGGCCTATACGAGCAGTACTTC. Encoded protein: CATSSIPGLYEQYF.

V is TRBV27 and J is TRBJ2-5; a possible D gene is TRBD1 (6 bases). Trimming took 2 bases from V and 9 from J, leaving 13 bases between them. CDR1 and CDR2 (germline): MNHEY, SMNVEV (reference sequence). This CDR3 contains 13 residues. The DNA of the CDR3 is TGTGCCAGCAGTTTAAACAGGGCAGGGGCCCAGTACTTC. Amino acids: CASSLNRAGAQYF.

The chain carries TRBV7-6 and TRBJ2-1, with TRBD1 matching 7 bases. Trimming at V came to 5 bases and at J to 12 bases, leaving 10 bases not matched to a gene. Germline CDR1 is SGHVS and CDR2 is FNYEAQ. CDR3 length: 13 residues. The CDR3: CASSPLGQAGQFF. CDR3 bases: TGTGCCAGCAGCCCTCTCGGACAGGCCGGGCAGTTCTTC.

This rearrangement joins TRBV11-2 to TRBJ2-1; TRBD2 might be the D (6 bases). CDR3 length equals 16 residues. Germline V gene data show CDR1 as SGHAT and CDR2 as FQNNGV. The ends were cut back, 3 bases at V and 8 bases at J, with 20 bases in the middle. This chain's CDR3 is CASSFRLDRSSDEQFF. The CDR3 nucleotides are TGTGCCAGCAGCTTCCGACTAGATCGCTCCTCCGATGAGCAGTTCTTC.

J is TRBJ2-1 and V is TRBV15; unclear D gene. The CDR3 has 15 amino acids. Deletions cut 0 bases from V and 8 bases from J, with 14 bases between. The germline V gene has CDR1 LNHNV and CDR2 YYDKDF (reference sequence). The chain's CDR3 is CATSREYNLGDEQFF. CDR3 nucleotides: TGTGCCACCAGCAGAGAATATAACCTCGGAGATGAGCAGTTCTTC.

This rearrangement joins TRBV19 to TRBJ2-7, with a weak D call TRBD1 (6 bases). Germline V gives CDR1 LNHDA, CDR2 SQIVND (reference sequence). The length of the CDR3 is 15 residues. Trimming left V 1 base short and J 4 bases short, with 14 bases between. CDR3 bases: TGTGCCAGTAGTATAGTGAGGGGACAAATTTACGAGCAGTACTTC. Amino acids: CASSIVRGQIYEQYF.

The chain uses TRBV7-3 and TRBJ2-5; D is possibly TRBD2 (5 bases). The CDR3 extends over 14 amino acids. V was trimmed by 5 bases and J by 9 bases, leaving 19 bases between them. CDR1 is SGHTA and CDR2 is FQGTGA in the germline V gene. CDR3 protein: CASSPGVGKDAQYF. CDR3 DNA sequence: TGTGCCAGCAGCCCCGGGGTGGGAAAAGATGCCCAGTACTTC.

The J gene is TRBJ1-1, the V gene TRBV30, with no clear D. The CDR3 has 12 residues. In germline, CDR1 is GTSNPN, CDR2 SVGIG (reference sequence). V lost 0 bases and J 1 base, leaving 3 bases between the germline ends. CDR3 amino acids: CAWSVKNTEAFF. The DNA for the CDR3 is TGTGCCTGGAGTGTTAAGAACACTGAAGCTTTCTTT.

Written as DNA, the CDR3 is TGCGCCAGCAGCTTGGATGTTGGCACCTCTGGAAACACCATATATTTT. Protein sequence: CASSLDVGTSGNTIYF. V usage is TRBV5-1 and J usage is TRBJ1-3; D remains ambiguous. V was pared by 0 bases and J by 0 bases, with 10 bases between. From germline, CDR1 is SGHRS and CDR2 YFSETQ. The CDR3 runs to 16 residues.

The rearrangement joins TRBV5-1 to TRBJ2-7; the D call may be TRBD1 or TRBD2 (6 bases each). The CDR3 has 19 amino acids. The V gene lost 5 bases and the J gene lost 3 bases, with 30 bases spanning the gap. The germline V gene encodes CDR1 SGHRS and CDR2 YFSETQ. CDR3 sequence (DNA): TGCGCCAGCAGAATAAACAGGGCCCCCCCGGGGGCATTAGGCTACGAGCAGTACTTC. Translation gives CASRINRAPPGALGYEQYF.

V and J are TRBV19 and TRBJ2-7; perhaps TRBD2 as D (6 bases). The CDR3 is made up of 14 amino acids. V lost 3 bases and J lost 6, with 15 bases in between. Germline V lookup: CDR1 LNHDA, CDR2 SQIVND (reference sequence). DNA of the CDR3: TGTGCCAGTAGTATGGGGGGAGGTAGTCGCGAGCAGTACTTC. Protein product: CASSMGGGSREQYF.

The chain recombines TRBV7-6 with TRBJ2-2, with no clear D. The CDR3 length is 14 residues. In germline, CDR1 is SGHVS, CDR2 FNYEAQ. The V end lost 5 bases, the J end lost 7 bases, and 14 bases lay between the germline ends. CDR3 loop: CASSHPLRNGELFF. CDR3 sequence (DNA): TGTGCCAGCAGCCACCCGTTAAGGAACGGGGAGCTGTTTTTT. Full variable domain (remainder filled in from reference TRBV7-6 and TRBJ2-2): GAGVSQSPRYKVTKRGQDVALRCDPISGHVSLYWYRQALGQGPEFLTYFNYEAQQDKSGLPNDRFSAERPEGSISTLTIQRTEQRDSAMYRCASSHPLRNGELFFGEGSRLTVL.

The rearrangement joins TRBV14 to TRBJ1-1; D is ambiguous. Germline assignment: CDR1 SGHDN and CDR2 FVKESK. V shed 1 base and J shed 8 bases, with 8 bases lying between them. The CDR3 contains 12 residues. In DNA form, the CDR3 reads TGTGCCAGCAGCCAAGGACCAGTAGAAGCTTTCTTT. This codes for CASSQGPVEAFF. Variable domain in full (rest from reference TRBV14 and TRBJ1-1): EAGVTQFPSHSVIEKGQTVTLRCDPISGHDNLYWYRRVMGKEIKFLLHFVKESKQDESGMPNNRFLAERTGGTYSTLKVQPAELEDSGVYFCASSQGPVEAFFGQGTRLTVV.

For this clone: Other nucleotide sequences in the sample specify the same CDR3. V usage is TRBV7-2 and J usage is TRBJ2-2; 12 positions agree with TRBD2. CDR3 length: 15 residues. In germline, CDR1 is SGHTA, CDR2 FQGNSA. After removal of 5 bases from V and 8 bases from J, the junction contained 6 bases not matched to a gene. CDR3 in DNA: TGTGCCAGCAGCCAAGGACTAGCGGGAATTGGGGAGCTGTTTTTT. It translates to CASSQGLAGIGELFF.

The chain recombines TRBV4-1 with TRBJ2-7; 8 nucleotides match TRBD2. The CDR3 totals 17 residues. J gave up 3 bases and V 1 base, and 11 bases lay outside the gene matches. Germline V gene data show CDR1 as MGHRA and CDR2 as YSYEKL. The CDR3 DNA reads as TGCGCCAGCAGCCAAGTGGCCGGGGCGCGGGGGGTCTACGAGCAGTACTTC. Residues: CASSQVAGARGVYEQYF.

CDR3 protein: CASSPHIGYGYTF. In DNA form, the CDR3 reads TGTGCCAGCAGTCCCCATATCGGCTATGGCTACACCTTC. The J gene is TRBJ1-2, the V gene TRBV27; the D is unclear. This CDR3 spans 13 amino acids. The V gene's germline CDR1 is MNHEY and CDR2 SMNVEV (reference sequence). V dropped 5 bases and J dropped 4 bases, with 11 bases sitting between them.

J is TRBJ2-1 and V is TRBV11-2; 15 nucleotides match TRBD2. CDR1 and CDR2 (germline): SGHAT, FQNNGV. The CDR3 has 15 amino acids. Germline trimming cut 7 bases from V and 8 bases from J; bases unmatched to any gene: 6. In DNA form, the CDR3 reads TGTGCCAGCAAGGGGACTAGCGGGAGGATCTATGAGCAGTTCTTC. It encodes CASKGTSGRIYEQFF.